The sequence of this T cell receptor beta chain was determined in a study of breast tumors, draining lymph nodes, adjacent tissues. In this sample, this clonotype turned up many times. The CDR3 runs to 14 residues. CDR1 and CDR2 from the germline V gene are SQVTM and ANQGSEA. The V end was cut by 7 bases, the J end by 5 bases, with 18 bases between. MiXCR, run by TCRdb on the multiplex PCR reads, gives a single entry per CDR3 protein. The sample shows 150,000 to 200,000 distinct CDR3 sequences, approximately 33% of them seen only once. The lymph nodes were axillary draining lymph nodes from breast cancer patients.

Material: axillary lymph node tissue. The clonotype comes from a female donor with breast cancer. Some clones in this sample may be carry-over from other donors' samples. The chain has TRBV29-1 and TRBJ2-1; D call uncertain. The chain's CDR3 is CSAENRLRHNEQFF. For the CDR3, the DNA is TGCAGCGCTGAGAATCGGTTACGACACAATGAGCAGTTCTTC.